The 13 T cell receptor beta chains in this list originate from one sample, sequenced in a study of shared clonotypes between healthy human individuals. Terminally differentiated effector memory CD45RA+ cells were excluded by CCR7 positive selection of CD45RO-negative cells. Clones were sequenced by immunoSEQ multiplex PCR, and TCRdb holds only the in-frame ones, with some missing. The table records about 2 million clones, approximately 95% of them present only once. The specimen sequenced was naive CD8+ T cells sorted from blood. These receptors were taken from a man between 18 and 29 years old in good health.

This chain links TRBV28 with TRBJ2-3, with D hard to call. CDR1 MDHEN and CDR2 SYDVKM come from the germline V gene. The CDR3 contains 13 residues. Trimming pared 7 bases from V and 4 bases from J, leaving 12 bases between. Here the CDR3 DNA reads TGTGCCAGCACTCCTTTGGTTGCAGATACGCAGTATTTT. Amino acids: CASTPLVADTQYF.

V is TRBV27 and J is TRBJ2-7; 7 bases map to TRBD2. CDR3 length: 15 residues. The ends lost 5 bases at V and 5 bases at J; junction bases unmatched: 12. Germline lookup yields CDR1 MNHEY and CDR2 SMNVEV (reference sequence). The CDR3 loop reads CASSQRTRVLDEQYF. In DNA form, the CDR3 reads TGTGCCAGCAGTCAGAGGACTAGAGTTTTAGACGAGCAGTACTTC.

This chain joins TRBV30 and TRBJ2-6; 8 bases line up with TRBD2. Germline V gene lookup returns CDR1 GTSNPN and CDR2 SVGIG (reference sequence). CDR3 length equals 18 residues. V lost 4 bases and J lost 2; bases outside the gene matches: 13. The CDR3 DNA reads TGTGCCTGGACTCAAACCCTACTGGGACTAGCTGGGGCCAACGTCCTGACTTTC. Protein: CAWTQTLLGLAGANVLTF.

The chain couples TRBV7-8 to TRBJ1-5; D is uncertain. The CDR3 runs 16 residues. Germline loops: CDR1 SGHVS, CDR2 FQNEAQ. Trimming removed 2 bases from V and 5 bases from J, with 16 bases in between. CDR3 coding DNA: TGTGCCAGCAGCTTATCGCCCTTCTCCACTTATCAGCCCCAGCATTTT. Translation: CASSLSPFSTYQPQHF.

This chain connects TRBV19 to TRBJ2-2; D gene unclear. This CDR3 has 11 residues. The V gene's germline CDR1 is LNHDA and CDR2 SQIVND (reference sequence). V lost 10 bases and J lost 6, with 9 bases in between. CDR3 amino acids: CATWDAGELFF. CDR3 in DNA: TGTGCCACCTGGGATGCCGGGGAGCTGTTTTTT.

This chain uses TRBV5-6 with TRBJ1-2; a weak D match, TRBD1 (6 bases). The CDR3 has 15 residues. Between the trimmed V and J ends, which lost 4 bases and 3 bases, there was a span of 16 bases. CDR1 and CDR2 from the germline V gene are SGHDT and YYEEEE. CDR3 region: CASSTDPGQHYGYTF. CDR3 in DNA: TGTGCCAGCAGCACGGACCCGGGACAACACTATGGCTACACCTTC.

The gene calls are TRBV6-5 and TRBJ2-3; D may correspond to TRBD1 or TRBD2 (5 bases each). Germline CDR1 is MNHEY and CDR2 is SVGAGI. The CDR3 runs to 15 residues. Trimming removed 10 bases at V and 4 bases at J, with 21 bases between. The CDR3 reads CATALTPTGPDTQYF. The CDR3 region has the DNA TGTGCCACCGCCCTTACTCCCACGGGGCCAGATACGCAGTATTTT.

A note on this clone: The same CDR3 can be traced to other DNA sequences in this sample. V gene TRBV2 combines with J gene TRBJ2-7, with 8 bases lining up with TRBD1. Germline V gene lookup returns CDR1 SNHLY and CDR2 FYNNEI. Germline trimming cut 6 bases from V and 3 bases from J; bases unmatched to any gene: 7. This CDR3 spans 14 amino acids. The CDR3 nucleotides are TGTGCCAGCAGAGGACAGGGTTTGAGCTACGAGCAGTACTTC. It translates to CASRGQGLSYEQYF.

CDR3 DNA sequence: TGTGCCAGCAGTTACGAGGGGGAGACTCTTGAGCAGTTCTTC. Translated: CASSYEGETLEQFF. The gene calls are TRBV6-6 and TRBJ2-1; D is perhaps TRBD1 (6 bases). The germline gives CDR1 MNHNY, CDR2 SVGAGI (reference sequence). Trimming cost V 2 bases and J 9 bases, with 14 bases left between them. The CDR3 length is 14 residues.

The chain combines TRBV2 with TRBJ1-2; no clear D gene. Germline CDR1 and CDR2: SNHLY and FYNNEI. This CDR3 is built from 10 residues. With 7 bases removed from V and 5 bases from J, the gap between germline ends came to 5 bases. The CDR3 protein is CASTQYGYTF. The CDR3 DNA reads TGTGCCAGCACACAGTATGGCTACACCTTC.

This clone was seen once. The chain uses TRBV15 and TRBJ1-1; no clear D. Germline CDR1 reads LNHNV; CDR2 reads YYDKDF (reference sequence). V was shortened by 0 bases and J by 4 bases, with 12 bases between the two germline ends. The CDR3 is 15 residues long. The chain's CDR3 is CATSREGLLATEAFF. As DNA, the CDR3 is TGTGCCACCAGCAGAGAAGGATTATTGGCCACTGAAGCTTTCTTT. Using reference TRBV15 and TRBJ1-1 for the parts outside the CDR3, the full variable domain is DAMVIQNPRYQVTQFGKPVTLSCSQTLNHNVMYWYQQKSSQAPKLLFHYYDKDFNNEADTPDNFQSRRPNTSFCFLDIRSPGLGDTAMYLCATSREGLLATEAFFGQGTRLTVV.

This clone was seen a single time. This chain joins TRBV4-3 and TRBJ2-5; D unclear. CDR1 and CDR2 from the germline V gene are LGHNA and YSLEER. There are 13 residues in the CDR3. Trimming left V 2 bases short and J 3 bases short, with 7 bases between. The CDR3 protein is CASSQFLEETQYF. The CDR3 DNA reads as TGCGCCAGCAGCCAATTCTTAGAAGAGACCCAGTACTTC.

With regard to this clone: The sample holds other DNA sequences that translate to the same CDR3. The CDR3 reads CASSLTGGAYNEQFF. DNA for the CDR3: TGCGCCAGCAGCTTGACAGGGGGCGCCTACAATGAGCAGTTCTTC. The chain is built from TRBV5-1 and TRBJ2-1; 9 nucleotides match TRBD1. The V and J ends lost 1 base and 2 bases, in that order; junction bases with no gene match: 1. CDR1 is SGHRS, CDR2 YFSETQ, per germline. This CDR3 is built from 15 residues.